The 10 T cell receptor beta chains below come from one sample, sequenced in a study of shared clonotypes between healthy human individuals. Naive CD8 cells lacked CD45RO, underwent positive selection for CCR7 and left out terminally differentiated effector memory CD45RA+ cells. The data were produced by immunoSEQ multiplex PCR, yet TCRdb's version contains in-frame clones alone and is incomplete. Among around 2.1 million clones, approximately 94% were seen once, and the ten largest hold under 2%. Specimen: naive CD8+ T cells from PBMCs. These receptors were taken from a man aged 18 to 29 in good health. Some clones in this sample may be carry-over from other donors' samples.

V usage is TRBV28 and J usage is TRBJ2-7; no clear D gene. Trimming removed 5 bases at V and 3 bases at J, with 14 bases between. The germline CDR1 and CDR2 sequences are MDHEN and SYDVKM. The CDR3 consists of 14 residues. In DNA, the CDR3 is TGTGCCAGCAGTAGCCGGCTTACCGTCTACGAGCAGTACTTC. Its protein product is CASSSRLTVYEQYF.

The chain employs TRBV4-1 and TRBJ1-5, with 7 bases that match TRBD1. The CDR3 consists of 17 residues. Germline V gene lookup returns CDR1 MGHRA and CDR2 YSYEKL. With V trimmed by 3 bases and J by 4 bases, 12 bases remained unmatched. CDR3 protein: CASSHDRDPVWNQPQHF. Here the CDR3 DNA reads TGCGCCAGCAGCCACGACAGGGATCCGGTCTGGAATCAGCCCCAGCATTTT.

This chain connects TRBV9 to TRBJ1-4; D might be TRBD1 (5 bases). Trimming stripped 0 bases from V and 8 bases from J, with 20 bases between. CDR1 and CDR2 (germline): SGDLS, YYNGEE. CDR3 length: 17 residues. CDR3 coding DNA: TGTGCCAGCAGCGTAGCGGGGGGAAACAGCCTAAGAGAAAAACTGTTTTTT. It codes for CASSVAGGNSLREKLFF.

The rearrangement uses TRBV4-2 and TRBJ2-7; TRBD2 matches at 7 bases. The CDR3 consists of 15 residues. V was pared by 2 bases and J by 4 bases, with 8 bases of the junction left unmatched. Germline lookup yields CDR1 LGHNA and CDR2 YNFKEQ. In DNA form, the CDR3 reads TGTGCCAGCAGCCAACTTGGACTAGGGGCATACGAGCAGTACTTC. Its protein is CASSQLGLGAYEQYF.

The chain combines TRBV28 with TRBJ1-1; a possible D gene is TRBD1 (6 bases). Germline lookup yields CDR1 MDHEN and CDR2 SYDVKM. The CDR3 runs to 14 residues. The V and J ends lost 2 bases and 4 bases respectively, with 11 bases between them. CDR3 DNA sequence: TGTGCCAGCAGTTTAAGTATAGGGGGCACTGAAGCTTTCTTT. Amino acid sequence: CASSLSIGGTEAFF.

Concerning this clone itself: Other DNA sequences in the same sample also yield this CDR3. The rearrangement uses TRBV27 and TRBJ2-7; possibly TRBD2 for D (6 bases). The V end lost 2 bases, the J end lost 4 bases, and 9 bases lay between the germline ends. Germline CDR1 and CDR2: MNHEY and SMNVEV (reference sequence). CDR3 length equals 13 residues. This CDR3 is CASSLGLAYEQYF. The CDR3, as DNA: TGTGCCAGCAGTTTAGGGCTAGCGTACGAGCAGTACTTC.

J is TRBJ2-1 and V is TRBV27; 9 bases line up with TRBD2. Trimming cost V 5 bases and J 4 bases; bases outside gene matches: 6. Germline values: CDR1 MNHEY, CDR2 SMNVEV (reference sequence). The CDR3 runs 15 residues. The CDR3 region has the DNA TGTGCCAGCAGTAACGGACTAGCGCCATACAATGAGCAGTTCTTC. Its protein product is CASSNGLAPYNEQFF.

This chain links TRBV4-3 with TRBJ2-7; D may be TRBD1 (5 bases). Germline CDR1 LGHNA, CDR2 YSLEER. The CDR3 contains 15 residues. Between the trimmed V and J ends, which lost 2 bases and 2 bases, there was a span of 13 bases. The CDR3 nucleotides are TGCGCCAGCAGCCAAAATGACAGAACCACCTACGAGCAGTACTTC. It is translated as CASSQNDRTTYEQYF.

The chain links TRBV7-8 to TRBJ2-7, with D tentatively TRBD1 or TRBD2 (5 bases each). CDR3 length: 15 amino acids. V dropped 5 bases and J dropped 0 bases, with 14 bases sitting between them. Germline V gene sequence: CDR1 SGHVS, CDR2 FQNEAQ. CDR3: CASSPYGGASYEQYF. The CDR3 DNA is TGTGCCAGCAGCCCCTATGGGGGAGCCTCCTACGAGCAGTACTTC.

The J gene is TRBJ2-3, the V gene TRBV2; TRBD2 aligns across 7 bases. This CDR3 has 16 residues. The germline gives CDR1 SNHLY, CDR2 FYNNEI. V gave up 5 bases and J gave up 0 bases; unmatched junction bases: 8. The CDR3 region is CASSPRLADSTDTQYF. The CDR3 region has the DNA TGTGCCAGCAGTCCCCGACTAGCCGATAGCACAGATACGCAGTATTTT.